This T cell receptor beta chain originates from a study of OX40 agonist ivuxolimab in advanced cancers. Study results and limitations: Patients who responded partially at 0.1-3.0 mg/kg showed clonal expansion ranking among the lowest.

Anyone with autoimmune disease history or systemic immunosuppression was excluded. The CDR3 has 13 amino acids. From germline, CDR1 is SGHTA and CDR2 FQGTGA. V shed 5 bases and J shed 3 bases, with 11 bases lying between them. As for this clone: Its antigen is not known.

The protocol was immunoSEQ multiplex PCR, while the TCRdb copy is restricted to in-frame clones and leaves out a portion. The sample lists under 20,000 clones; 84% were seen once. This material consisted of CD4+ or CD8+ T cells sorted from blood, taken in a trial of the OX40 agonist ivuxolimab. The TCR comes from an adult with an advanced solid tumor such as melanoma, head and neck, liver or kidney cancer. The V and J genes are TRBV7-3 and TRBJ2-7; D perhaps matches TRBD1 (6 bases). CDR3 loop: CASSPLDSYEQYF. The CDR3 DNA reads TGTGCCAGCAGCCCACTGGACAGCTACGAGCAGTACTTC.